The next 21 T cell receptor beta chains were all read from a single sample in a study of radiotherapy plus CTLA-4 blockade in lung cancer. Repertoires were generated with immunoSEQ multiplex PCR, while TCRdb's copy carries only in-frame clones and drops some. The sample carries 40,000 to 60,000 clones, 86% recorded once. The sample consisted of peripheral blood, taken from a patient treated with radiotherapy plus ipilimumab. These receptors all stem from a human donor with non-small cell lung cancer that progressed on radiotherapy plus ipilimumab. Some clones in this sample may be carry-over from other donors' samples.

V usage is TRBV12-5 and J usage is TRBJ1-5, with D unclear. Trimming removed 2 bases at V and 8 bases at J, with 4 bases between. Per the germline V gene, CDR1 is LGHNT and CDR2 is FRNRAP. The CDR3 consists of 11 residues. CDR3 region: CASGLSEPQHF. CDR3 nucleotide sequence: TGTGCTAGTGGTTTGTCGGAGCCCCAGCATTTT.

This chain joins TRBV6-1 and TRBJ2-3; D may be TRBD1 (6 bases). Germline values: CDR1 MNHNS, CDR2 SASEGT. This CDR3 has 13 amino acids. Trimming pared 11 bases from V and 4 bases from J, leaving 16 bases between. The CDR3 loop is CACQGWIADTQYF. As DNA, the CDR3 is TGTGCCTGCCAGGGGTGGATTGCAGATACGCAGTATTTT.

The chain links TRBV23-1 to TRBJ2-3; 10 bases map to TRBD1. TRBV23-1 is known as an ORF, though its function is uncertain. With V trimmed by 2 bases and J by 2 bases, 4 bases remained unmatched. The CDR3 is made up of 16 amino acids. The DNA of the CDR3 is TGCGCCAGCAGTCAAGGGACAGGGGCTTCCACAGATACGCAGTATTTT. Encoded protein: CASSQGTGASTDTQYF.

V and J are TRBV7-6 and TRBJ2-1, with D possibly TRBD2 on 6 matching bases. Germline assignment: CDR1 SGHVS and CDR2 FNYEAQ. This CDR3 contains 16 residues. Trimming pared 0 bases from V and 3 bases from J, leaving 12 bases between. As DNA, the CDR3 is TGTGCCAGCAGCTTAGCACCGAGGGAGGTCTACAATGAGCAGTTCTTC. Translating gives CASSLAPREVYNEQFF. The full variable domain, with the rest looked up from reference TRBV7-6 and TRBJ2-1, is GAGVSQSPRYKVTKRGQDVALRCDPISGHVSLYWYRQALGQGPEFLTYFNYEAQQDKSGLPNDRFSAERPEGSISTLTIQRTEQRDSAMYRCASSLAPREVYNEQFFGPGTRLTVL.

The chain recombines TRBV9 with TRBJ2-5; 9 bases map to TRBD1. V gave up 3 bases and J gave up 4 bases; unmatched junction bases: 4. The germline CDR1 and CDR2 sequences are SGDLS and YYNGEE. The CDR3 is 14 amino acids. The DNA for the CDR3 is TGTGCCAGCAGCGACGCGACAGGGGGAGAGACCCAGTACTTC. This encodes CASSDATGGETQYF.

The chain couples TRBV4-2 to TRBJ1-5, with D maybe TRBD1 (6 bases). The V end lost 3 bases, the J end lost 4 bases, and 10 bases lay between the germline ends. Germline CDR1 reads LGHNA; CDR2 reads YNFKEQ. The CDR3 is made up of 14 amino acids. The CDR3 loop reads CASSHAGTNQPQHF. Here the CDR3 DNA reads TGTGCCAGCAGCCACGCAGGGACAAATCAGCCCCAGCATTTT.

CDR3 sequence (DNA): TGTGCCAGCAGCCTCCCGGGGGACGACGAGCAGTACTTC. Translated: CASSLPGDDEQYF. This chain connects TRBV9 to TRBJ2-7, with D possibly TRBD2 on 6 matching bases. The CDR3 runs to 13 residues. Looked up from germline, CDR1 is SGDLS and CDR2 is YYNGEE. V lost 4 bases to trimming and J lost 5 bases, with 13 bases between them.

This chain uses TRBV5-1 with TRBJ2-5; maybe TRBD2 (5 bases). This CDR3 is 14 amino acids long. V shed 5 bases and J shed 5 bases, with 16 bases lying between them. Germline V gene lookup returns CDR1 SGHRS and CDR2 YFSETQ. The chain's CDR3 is CASRLETSGETQYF. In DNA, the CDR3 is TGCGCCAGCAGACTAGAGACCTCGGGGGAGACCCAGTACTTC. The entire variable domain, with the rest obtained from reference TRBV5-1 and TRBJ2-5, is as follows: KAGVTQTPRYLIKTRGQQVTLSCSPISGHRSVSWYQQTPGQGLQFLFEYFSETQRNKGNFPGRFSGRQFSNSRSEMNVSTLELGDSALYLCASRLETSGETQYFGPGTRLLVL.

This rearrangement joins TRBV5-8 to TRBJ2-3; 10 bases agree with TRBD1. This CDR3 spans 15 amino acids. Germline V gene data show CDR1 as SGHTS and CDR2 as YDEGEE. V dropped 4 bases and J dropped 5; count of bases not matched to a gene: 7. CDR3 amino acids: CASSAGTGERDTQYF. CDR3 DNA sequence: TGTGCCAGCAGCGCCGGGACAGGGGAGAGAGATACGCAGTATTTT. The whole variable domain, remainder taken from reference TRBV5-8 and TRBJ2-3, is EAGVTQSPTHLIKTRGQQATLRCSPISGHTSVYWYQQALGLGLQFLLWYDEGEERNRGNFPPRFSGRQFPNYSSELNVNALELEDSALYLCASSAGTGERDTQYFGPGTRLTVL.

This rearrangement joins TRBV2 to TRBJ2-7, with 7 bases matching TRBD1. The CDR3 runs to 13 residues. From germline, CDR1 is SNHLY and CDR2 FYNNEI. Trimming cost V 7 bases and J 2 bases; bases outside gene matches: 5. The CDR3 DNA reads TGTGCCAGCATACGGGACAGTACCTACGAGCAGTACTTC. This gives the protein CASIRDSTYEQYF.

The CDR3 DNA reads TGTGCCAGCAGTCGAGACAGGGCCACGAACTATGGCTACACCTTC. This sequence encodes CASSRDRATNYGYTF. This chain links TRBV6-5 with TRBJ1-2, with TRBD1 matching over 7 bases. This CDR3 has 15 residues. Germline lookup yields CDR1 MNHEY and CDR2 SVGAGI. The J segment lost 2 bases and the V segment lost 5 bases, leaving 8 bases of the junction unmatched.

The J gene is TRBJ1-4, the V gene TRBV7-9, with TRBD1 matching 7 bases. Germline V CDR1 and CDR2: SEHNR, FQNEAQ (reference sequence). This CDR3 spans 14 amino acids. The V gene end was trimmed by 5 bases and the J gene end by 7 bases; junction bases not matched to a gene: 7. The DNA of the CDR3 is TGTGCCAGCAGCCAAGGGGGCTCCGGTGAAAAACTGTTTTTT. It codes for CASSQGGSGEKLFF.

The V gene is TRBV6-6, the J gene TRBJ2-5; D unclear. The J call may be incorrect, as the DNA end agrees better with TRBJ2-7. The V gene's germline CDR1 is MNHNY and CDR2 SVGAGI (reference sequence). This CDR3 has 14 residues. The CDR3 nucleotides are TGTGCCAGCTCGATAACACAAGCAGGCGACGAGCAGTACTTC. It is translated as CASSITQAGDEQYF.

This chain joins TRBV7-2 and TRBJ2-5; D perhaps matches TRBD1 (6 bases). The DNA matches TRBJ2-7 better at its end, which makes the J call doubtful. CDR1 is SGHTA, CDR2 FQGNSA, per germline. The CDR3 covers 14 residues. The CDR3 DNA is TGTGCCAGCAGCAACAACAGGGTCTCCTACGAGCAGTACTTC. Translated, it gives CASSNNRVSYEQYF.

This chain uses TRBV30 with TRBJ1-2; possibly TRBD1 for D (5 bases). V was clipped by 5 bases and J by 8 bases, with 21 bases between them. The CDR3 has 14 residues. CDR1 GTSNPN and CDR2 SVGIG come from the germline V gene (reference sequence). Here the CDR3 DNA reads TGTGCCTGGCTTTCGGGAGGGGCCAAGGGGGGCTACACCTTC. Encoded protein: CAWLSGGAKGGYTF. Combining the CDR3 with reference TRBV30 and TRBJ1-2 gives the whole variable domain SQTIHQWPATLVQPVGSPLSLECTVEGTSNPNLYWYRQAAGRGLQLLFYSVGIGQISSEVPQNLSASRPQDRQFILSSKKLLLSDSGFYLCAWLSGGAKGGYTFGSGTRLTVV.

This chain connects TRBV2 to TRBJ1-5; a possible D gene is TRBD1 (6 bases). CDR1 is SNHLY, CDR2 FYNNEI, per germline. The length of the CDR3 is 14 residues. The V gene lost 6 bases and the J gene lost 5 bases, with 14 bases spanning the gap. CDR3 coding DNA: TGTGCCAGCAGCGCCTTCTCAGGGGATCAGCCCCAGCATTTT. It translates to CASSAFSGDQPQHF.

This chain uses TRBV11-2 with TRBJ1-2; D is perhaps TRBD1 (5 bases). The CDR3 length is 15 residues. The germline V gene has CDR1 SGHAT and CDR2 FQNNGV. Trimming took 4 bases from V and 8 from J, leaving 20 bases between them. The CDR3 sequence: CASSSLQGQGGGYTF. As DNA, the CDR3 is TGTGCCAGCAGCTCCCTGCAAGGGCAGGGCGGCGGCTACACCTTC.

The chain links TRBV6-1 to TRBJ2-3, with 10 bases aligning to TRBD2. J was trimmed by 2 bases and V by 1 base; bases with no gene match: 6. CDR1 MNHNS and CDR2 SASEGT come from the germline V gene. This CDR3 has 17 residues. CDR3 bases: TGTGCCAGCAGTGAAGAAGGGCTAGCGGGAGCCACAGATACGCAGTATTTT. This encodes CASSEEGLAGATDTQYF.

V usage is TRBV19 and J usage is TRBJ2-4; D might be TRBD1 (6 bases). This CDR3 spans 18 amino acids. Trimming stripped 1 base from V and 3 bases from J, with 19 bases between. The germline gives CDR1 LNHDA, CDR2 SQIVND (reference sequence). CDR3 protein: CASSIVPGADSVKNIQYF. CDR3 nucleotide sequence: TGTGCCAGTAGTATAGTGCCAGGGGCGGATTCGGTCAAAAACATTCAGTACTTC.

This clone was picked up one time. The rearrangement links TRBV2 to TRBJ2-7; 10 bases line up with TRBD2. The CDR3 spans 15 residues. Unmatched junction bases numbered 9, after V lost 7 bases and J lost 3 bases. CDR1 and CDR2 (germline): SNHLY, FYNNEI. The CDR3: CASNIGLAVGYEQYF. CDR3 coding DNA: TGTGCCAGCAACATAGGACTAGCGGTAGGCTACGAGCAGTACTTC.

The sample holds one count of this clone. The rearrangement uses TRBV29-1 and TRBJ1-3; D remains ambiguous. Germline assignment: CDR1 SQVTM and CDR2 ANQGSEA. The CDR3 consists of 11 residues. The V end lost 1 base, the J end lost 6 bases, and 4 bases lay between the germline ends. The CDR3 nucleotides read TGCAGCGTTGAAGCTCCAAACACCATATATTTT. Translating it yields CSVEAPNTIYF.